The 17 T cell receptor beta chains in this list originate from one sample, sequenced in a study of cytomegalovirus exposure and HLA in healthy donors. The primer mix had 60 Vbeta and 13 Jbeta primers. Some clones are missing from TCRdb's copy, which holds only in-frame ones; the method was immunoSEQ multiplex PCR. The data show more than 110,000 clones, 60% to 80% seen once. The sample was PBMCs. The receptors were gathered from a male donor in good health and CMV-seronegative.

This clone was seen just once. This chain joins TRBV9 and TRBJ2-5; 8 positions agree with TRBD2. V trimming: 1 base; J trimming: 5 bases; junction bases outside the gene matches: 4. Germline-derived CDR1 and CDR2 are SGDLS and YYNGEE. The CDR3 spans 14 residues. In nucleotides, the CDR3 is TGTGCCAGCAGCGTACTCGGGGGGGTCGAGACCCAGTACTTC. It is translated as CASSVLGGVETQYF.

With respect to this clone: The sample carries other DNA sequences with the same CDR3. V and J are TRBV5-6 and TRBJ2-7, with D perhaps TRBD2 (6 bases). There are 12 residues in the CDR3. Trimming cost V 2 bases and J 5 bases, with 8 bases left between them. CDR1 is SGHDT and CDR2 is YYEEEE in the germline V gene. The CDR3 is CASSFGGNEQYF. The CDR3 region has the DNA TGTGCCAGCAGCTTTGGAGGGAACGAGCAGTACTTC.

The rearrangement links TRBV30 to TRBJ2-7; 9 nucleotides line up with TRBD1. CDR1 and CDR2 from the germline V gene are GTSNPN and SVGIG (reference sequence). CDR3 size: 14 residues. The V gene end was trimmed by 2 bases and the J gene end by 1 base; junction bases not matched to a gene: 3. The CDR3 protein is CAWSTGTGSYEQYF. In DNA form, the CDR3 reads TGTGCCTGGAGTACCGGGACAGGGTCCTACGAGCAGTACTTC.

V gene TRBV7-8 combines with J gene TRBJ1-1; no firm D call. Germline V gene sequence: CDR1 SGHVS, CDR2 FQNEAQ. The V end lost 3 bases, the J end lost 7 bases, and 9 bases lay between the germline ends. The CDR3 contains 12 residues. CDR3 residues: CASSFGRGEAFF. In nucleotides, the CDR3 is TGTGCCAGCAGCTTCGGGAGAGGTGAAGCTTTCTTT.

This chain joins TRBV2 and TRBJ1-4, with a tentative D call TRBD1 (5 bases). This CDR3 has 16 amino acids. The germline gives CDR1 SNHLY, CDR2 FYNNEI. V was trimmed by 7 bases and J by 1 base, leaving 16 bases between them. The CDR3 protein is CASKVDRTITNEKLFF. The CDR3 coding sequence is TGTGCCAGCAAGGTAGACAGAACAATAACTAATGAAAAACTGTTTTTT.

This chain joins TRBV5-1 and TRBJ2-6; D call uncertain. V gave up 2 bases and J gave up 1 base, with 16 bases separating them. This CDR3 is 18 amino acids long. The germline CDR1 and CDR2 sequences are SGHRS and YFSETQ. CDR3 bases: TGCGCCAGCAGCTTTAACGCTAACCGGTGGTCTGGGGCCAACGTCCTGACTTTC. Its protein product is CASSFNANRWSGANVLTF. The full variable domain, its missing parts supplied by reference TRBV5-1 and TRBJ2-6, is KAGVTQTPRYLIKTRGQQVTLSCSPISGHRSVSWYQQTPGQGLQFLFEYFSETQRNKGNFPGRFSGRQFSNSRSEMNVSTLELGDSALYLCASSFNANRWSGANVLTFGAGSRLTVL.

The chain combines TRBV4-3 with TRBJ2-1; a possible D gene is TRBD2 (6 bases). CDR1 is LGHNA and CDR2 is YSLEER in the germline V gene. V was clipped by 4 bases and J by 2 bases, with 12 bases between them. The CDR3 is made up of 15 amino acids. The CDR3 region has the DNA TGCGCCAGCAGCCTCATGGGGGGTCCCTACAATGAGCAGTTCTTC. Encoded protein: CASSLMGGPYNEQFF.

J is TRBJ1-5 and V is TRBV5-8; 8 bases are shared with TRBD1. Germline V gene lookup returns CDR1 SGHTS and CDR2 YDEGEE. The CDR3 has 15 residues. With 7 bases clipped from V and 4 bases from J, the junction kept 10 bases outside the gene matches. The CDR3 coding sequence is TGTGCCAGCCCTACTTTTCGACAGGGGAATCAGCCCCAGCATTTT. It yields the protein CASPTFRQGNQPQHF.

This rearrangement joins TRBV5-8 to TRBJ2-7, with D perhaps matching TRBD1 (6 bases). CDR1 and CDR2 (germline): SGHTS, YDEGEE. The CDR3 totals 17 residues. The germline V and J ends were trimmed by 4 bases and 2 bases, with 22 bases remaining between them. CDR3 in DNA: TGTGCCAGCAGCCCCTGGGAGACAGGATCCCTCACCTACGAGCAGTACTTC. Translating it yields CASSPWETGSLTYEQYF.

The chain carries TRBV2 and TRBJ2-1; 7 bases are a match to TRBD1. V was clipped by 7 bases and J by 3 bases; unmatched bases: 3. CDR1 is SNHLY, CDR2 FYNNEI, per germline. The CDR3 consists of 13 residues. CDR3 region: CASIGGHYNEQFF. CDR3 DNA sequence: TGTGCCAGCATAGGGGGCCACTACAATGAGCAGTTCTTC.

The rearrangement links TRBV28 to TRBJ2-5, with 10 nucleotides matching TRBD1. The CDR3 contains 15 residues. CDR1 and CDR2 (germline): MDHEN, SYDVKM. Trimming at V came to 8 bases and at J to 11 bases, leaving 17 bases not matched to a gene. CDR3 loop: CASGTRDRGRREQYF. DNA of the CDR3: TGTGCCAGCGGCACCCGTGACAGGGGGCGCAGGGAGCAGTACTTC.

V usage is TRBV6-6 and J usage is TRBJ1-1; tentative D call: TRBD1 (5 bases). Germline-derived CDR1 and CDR2 are MNHNY and SVGAGI (reference sequence). CDR3 length: 14 amino acids. V lost 8 bases, J lost 5 bases, and 18 bases lay in between. The CDR3 DNA follows: TGTGCCAGCTCCTTCAGGGACGGGGGGACTGAAGCTTTCTTT. Protein sequence: CASSFRDGGTEAFF.

V usage is TRBV2 and J usage is TRBJ2-3; D possibly corresponds to TRBD2 (5 bases). The CDR3 length is 15 residues. The germline V and J ends were trimmed by 9 bases and 0 bases, with 16 bases remaining between them. CDR1 and CDR2 from the germline V gene are SNHLY and FYNNEI. The CDR3: CASSPRGPSTDTQYF. Written as DNA, the CDR3 is TGTGCCAGTTCCCCCCGCGGGCCTAGCACAGATACGCAGTATTTT.

The sample holds one count of this clone. The chain joins TRBV19 to TRBJ1-2, with 7 bases matching TRBD1. Germline assignment: CDR1 LNHDA and CDR2 SQIVND (reference sequence). This CDR3 region has 14 residues. The J segment lost 3 bases and the V segment lost 3 bases, leaving 4 bases of the junction unmatched. This CDR3 is CASSITGQDYGYTF. DNA for the CDR3: TGTGCCAGTAGTATTACCGGACAGGACTATGGCTACACCTTC.

The chain is built from TRBV28 and TRBJ1-5; 8 bases line up with TRBD1. Losses at the gene ends were 3 bases for V and 2 bases for J; bases not matched to a gene: 3. The germline V gene has CDR1 MDHEN and CDR2 SYDVKM. This CDR3 has 15 residues. Here the CDR3 DNA reads TGTGCCAGCAGTTTTAAGGACAGGGGCAATCAGCCCCAGCATTTT. Its translation is CASSFKDRGNQPQHF.

The CDR3 DNA reads TGTGCCAGCAGCGTAAGACAGCGCACAGATACGCAGTATTTT. Encoded protein: CASSVRQRTDTQYF. The chain has TRBV9 and TRBJ2-3; perhaps TRBD1 as D (5 bases). V lost 1 base, J lost 1 base, and 7 bases lay in between. The germline V gene encodes CDR1 SGDLS and CDR2 YYNGEE. CDR3 length equals 14 residues.

This chain links TRBV7-9 with TRBJ1-3; the match to TRBD1 covers 11 bases. The junction had 12 bases not matched to a gene; V was cut back by 1 base and J by 4 bases. Germline V gives CDR1 SEHNR, CDR2 FQNEAQ (reference sequence). The CDR3 length is 19 residues. CDR3 DNA: TGTGCCAGCAGCTTAGTAGCTAAGGACAGGGGGCTCCTCGGAAACACCATATATTTT. It codes for CASSLVAKDRGLLGNTIYF.